These T cell receptor beta chains were read from a single sample in a study of cytomegalovirus exposure and HLA in healthy donors. The table came from immunoSEQ multiplex PCR; TCRdb's copy has only in-frame clones and leaves some out. The sample shows approximately 110,000 clones, and about 0.59% sits with its ten largest clones. What was sequenced was PBMCs. The receptors originated from a man in his fifties or sixties in good health and CMV-seronegative. Both conserved end residues are part of each CDR3. A D gene is named only where the DNA matches it firmly.

J	V	D	CDR3
TRBJ2-1	TRBV4-3	.	CASSQSDRNNEQFF
TRBJ1-2	TRBV6-1	TRBD1	CASSVLGQGISNYGYTF
TRBJ2-7	TRBV6-5	.	CASSLGKFYEQYF
TRBJ1-1	TRBV18	TRBD1	CASTVDRGDPEAFF
TRBJ1-1	TRBV29-1	.	CSVQDGGDTEAFF
TRBJ1-2	TRBV9	.	CASSVALDSSNYGYTF
TRBJ2-5	TRBV5-4	TRBD2	CASSLYSSGKETQYF
TRBJ1-3	TRBV18	.	CASSPPGASSGNTIYF
TRBJ1-2	TRBV4-3	.	CASSQAPGTSSGYTF
TRBJ2-1	TRBV4-1	.	CASSPLPYNEQFF